Shown below are 17 T cell receptor beta chains from a single sample sequenced in a study of T cells after yellow fever vaccination. TCRdb analysed the 5' RACE reads with MiXCR anew, one entry per CDR3 protein. The table shows 350,000 to 450,000 distinct CDR3 sequences, with 6.2% occurring only once. The sequencing here drew on PBMCs, taken 5 days after the yellow fever booster vaccination. Receptors originate from a man in his thirties or forties who received the YFV17D yellow fever vaccine.

This clonotype was picked up many times. The V and J genes are TRBV20-1 and TRBJ2-3, with 8 bases matching TRBD2. The CDR3 sequence is 16 residues long. V shed 1 base and J 4 bases; nucleotides not matched to a gene: 10. From germline, CDR1 is DFQATT and CDR2 SNEGSKA (reference sequence). In DNA, the CDR3 is TGCAGTGCTAGAGCAGCTAGCGGGTGGGGTGCAGATACGCAGTATTTT. Its protein is CSARAASGWGADTQYF.

J is TRBJ2-1 and V is TRBV7-3, with 15 bases lining up with TRBD2. The CDR3 extends over 16 amino acids. The germline V gene encodes CDR1 SGHTA and CDR2 FQGTGA. After removal of 5 bases from V and 7 bases from J, the junction contained 6 bases not matched to a gene. CDR3 DNA sequence: TGTGCCAGCAGCCCTGGGACTAGCGGGAGGAAAAATGAGCAGTTCTTC. This translates into CASSPGTSGRKNEQFF.

The sample holds many counts of this clonotype. DNA for the CDR3: TGTGCCAGCAGTTCAGGGACTAGCGGCAGGAGCTCCTACAATGAGCAGTTCTTC. Its protein product is CASSSGTSGRSSYNEQFF. This sequence joins TRBV27 and TRBJ2-1; 11 positions agree with TRBD2. The J segment lost 0 bases and the V segment lost 4 bases, leaving 8 bases of the junction unmatched. This CDR3 region has 18 residues. Germline lookup yields CDR1 MNHEY and CDR2 SMNVEV (reference sequence).

This clonotype has ten or more counts. This chain connects TRBV20-1 to TRBJ2-3; 7 nucleotides align to TRBD1. This CDR3 is built from 14 residues. Germline V gives CDR1 DFQATT, CDR2 SNEGSKA (reference sequence). J gave up 3 bases and V 5 bases, and 8 bases lay outside the gene matches. Here the CDR3 DNA reads TGCAGTGCTGTCAAGGGGGCTGATACAGATACGCAGTATTTT. Protein product: CSAVKGADTDTQYF.

The chain carries TRBV5-4 and TRBJ2-7; D not certain. Trimming took 4 bases from V and 0 from J, leaving 8 bases between them. The CDR3 contains 13 residues. Germline V gives CDR1 SGHNT, CDR2 YYREEE (reference sequence). The DNA for the CDR3 is TGTGCCAGCAGCGGCGGCACCTCCTACGAGCAGTACTTC. Translation: CASSGGTSYEQYF.

This clonotype was found a few times. The chain is built from TRBV20-1 and TRBJ1-3; weak D call: TRBD1 (5 bases). Germline values: CDR1 DFQATT, CDR2 SNEGSKA (reference sequence). V lost 0 bases and J lost 0, with 12 bases in between. The CDR3 runs to 16 residues. This CDR3 is CSAREGTAGSGNTIYF. As DNA, the CDR3 is TGCAGTGCTAGAGAGGGGACCGCGGGCTCTGGAAACACCATATATTTT.

This chain connects TRBV7-2 to TRBJ2-2; D is unclear. There are 14 residues in the CDR3. Per germline, CDR1 SGHTA and CDR2 FQGNSA. Trimming took 7 bases from V and 4 from J, leaving 13 bases between them. The CDR3 is CASMPGSPTGELFF. The CDR3 nucleotides are TGTGCCAGCATGCCAGGAAGCCCCACCGGGGAGCTGTTTTTT.

The CDR3 DNA sequence: TGTGCCAGCAGCGCCACAGGGGGCTCACCCCTCCACTTT. Protein product: CASSATGGSPLHF. The chain combines TRBV9 with TRBJ1-6; TRBD1 matches at 9 bases. CDR1 SGDLS and CDR2 YYNGEE come from the germline V gene. CDR3 length equals 13 residues. The V segment lost 3 bases and the J segment 10 bases; nucleotides outside the gene matches: 2.

This clonotype appeared many times. The V gene is TRBV6-5, the J gene TRBJ2-1; 9 positions match TRBD2. CDR3 length: 15 residues. Germline V gene lookup returns CDR1 MNHEY and CDR2 SVGAGI. V was clipped by 6 bases and J by 0 bases; unmatched bases: 3. CDR3 nucleotide sequence: TGTGCCAGCAGAAATAGCGGGAGCTCCTACAATGAGCAGTTCTTC. It encodes CASRNSGSSYNEQFF.

The rearrangement links TRBV15 to TRBJ2-5; 12 positions agree with TRBD2. The V and J ends lost 2 bases and 3 bases, in that order; junction bases with no gene match: 1. This CDR3 is built from 15 residues. CDR1 is LNHNV, CDR2 YYDKDF, per germline (reference sequence). The CDR3 is CATSRRLAGEETQYF. CDR3 in DNA: TGTGCCACCAGCAGAAGACTAGCGGGAGAAGAGACCCAGTACTTC.

The J gene is TRBJ2-1, the V gene TRBV4-2; D gene unclear. Trimming took 0 bases from V and 8 from J, leaving 5 bases between them. Germline V gene sequence: CDR1 LGHNA, CDR2 YNFKEQ. The CDR3 is 12 residues long. The CDR3 DNA follows: TGTGCCAGCAGCCAAGATGGCGATGAGCAGTTCTTC. Amino acids: CASSQDGDEQFF.

This sequence joins TRBV3-1 and TRBJ2-2, with D possibly called TRBD1 or TRBD2 (5 bases each). Per germline, CDR1 LGHDT and CDR2 YNNKEL (reference sequence). This CDR3 has 17 residues. V lost 7 bases to trimming and J lost 1 base, with 19 bases between them. CDR3 DNA sequence: TGTGCCAGCAATGGAGGAGAAACAGGTGGGAACACCGGGGAGCTGTTTTTT. It is translated as CASNGGETGGNTGELFF. Looking up the rest from reference TRBV3-1 and TRBJ2-2 gives the full variable domain: DTAVSQTPKYLVTQMGNDKSIKCEQNLGHDTMYWYKQDSKKFLKIMFSYNNKELIINETVPNRFSPKSPDKAHLNLHINSLELGDSAVYFCASNGGETGGNTGELFFGEGSRLTVL.

This clonotype turned up a few times. V gene TRBV20-1 combines with J gene TRBJ2-7; TRBD1 might be the D (6 bases). CDR1 is DFQATT and CDR2 is SNEGSKA in the germline V gene (reference sequence). Trimming stripped 0 bases from V and 6 bases from J, with 21 bases between. This CDR3 comprises 16 residues. The CDR3 here is CSARDSQRGYQGEQYF. The DNA of the CDR3 is TGCAGTGCTAGAGATTCACAGAGGGGGTACCAGGGCGAGCAGTACTTC.

This clonotype was seen ten or more times. The rearrangement uses TRBV20-1 and TRBJ2-7; 7 positions agree with TRBD1. V lost 6 bases to trimming and J lost 1 base; unmatched junction nucleotides: 3. This CDR3 is built from 12 residues. Germline lookup yields CDR1 DFQATT and CDR2 SNEGSKA (reference sequence). CDR3 loop: CSANRGSYEQYF. DNA of the CDR3: TGCAGTGCGAACAGGGGTTCCTACGAGCAGTACTTC.

This clonotype has ten or more counts. The chain carries TRBV7-8 and TRBJ2-5; D gene ambiguous. Trimming left V 5 bases short and J 5 bases short, with 12 bases between. Per the germline V gene, CDR1 is SGHVS and CDR2 is FQNEAQ. The CDR3 loop spans 13 amino acids. The CDR3 coding sequence is TGTGCCAGCAGCCTAGTCCATGGGGAGACCCAGTACTTC. It is translated as CASSLVHGETQYF.

The chain has TRBV7-3 and TRBJ2-2, with TRBD2 matching 10 bases. Germline CDR1 reads SGHTA; CDR2 reads FQGTGA. This CDR3 contains 15 residues. J gave up 4 bases and V 1 base, and 0 bases lay outside the gene matches. The CDR3 loop reads CASSLIAGGTGELFF. The CDR3 DNA reads as TGTGCCAGCAGCTTAATAGCGGGAGGCACCGGGGAGCTGTTTTTT. Full variable domain (remainder filled in from reference TRBV7-3 and TRBJ2-2): GAGVSQTPSNKVTEKGKYVELRCDPISGHTALYWYRQSLGQGPEFLIYFQGTGAADDSGLPNDRFFAVRPEGSVSTLKIQRTERGDSAVYLCASSLIAGGTGELFFGEGSRLTVL.

This clonotype was observed a handful of times. The V gene is TRBV20-1, the J gene TRBJ1-5, with 7 bases identical to TRBD1. The V and J ends lost 3 bases and 3 bases, in that order; junction bases with no gene match: 2. The CDR3 extends over 13 amino acids. The germline V gene has CDR1 DFQATT and CDR2 SNEGSKA (reference sequence). This CDR3 is CSASTGDNQPQHF. Written as DNA, the CDR3 is TGCAGTGCTAGTACAGGGGACAATCAGCCCCAGCATTTT.